Listed below are T cell receptor beta chains from one sample, sequenced in a study of identical twins. TCRdb processed the 5' RACE reads anew with MiXCR; each CDR3 protein has one entry. In the table there are just under 550,000 distinct CDR3 sequences, approximately 14% of which are singletons. The same sample was also studied in work on yellow fever vaccine responses in identical twins.

The sample comprised CD4+ T cells sorted from blood. The receptors here all came from a woman younger than 30 in good health. Each CDR3 is given with its conserved first and last residue. The D gene is left open where the match is weak. Clone size is given for some rows only: seen once, a few or many times, or a class if the clone is expanded.

CDR3 DNA | CDR3 protein | D gene | CDR3 length | J gene | clone size | V gene
TGTGCCAGCAGCCCCCCAATAGGGGGACTAGCGGGGCATGAGCAGTTCTTC | CASSPPIGGLAGHEQFF | TRBD2 | 17 | TRBJ2-1 | - | TRBV7-6
TGTGCCAGCAGCCAAGGTGGGGGACTCTACTCTGGGGCCAACGTCCTGACTTTC | CASSQGGGLYSGANVLTF | - | 18 | TRBJ2-6 | few | TRBV4-2
TGTGCCAGCAGTTACGCGCGGGCCGGGTCGAACACCGGGGAGCTGTTTTTT | CASSYARAGSNTGELFF | - | 17 | TRBJ2-2 | few | TRBV6-2/TRBV6-3
TGTGCCACCAGCAGAGGTGGTAAGCTTACAGGACGGAACACTGAAGCTTTCTTT | CATSRGGKLTGRNTEAFF | - | 18 | TRBJ1-1 | - | TRBV15
TGTGCCAGCAGCTTCACAGGGGGCAGGAGAGACACCATATATTTT | CASSFTGGRRDTIYF | - | 15 | TRBJ1-3 | - | TRBV21-1
TGTGCCAGCAGATTAGTGGCGCTTCCTAGCACAGATACGCAGTATTTT | CASRLVALPSTDTQYF | - | 16 | TRBJ2-3 | few | TRBV6-7
TGTGCCAGCAGCCGGACTTCTAACACTGAAGCTTTCTTT | CASSRTSNTEAFF | - | 13 | TRBJ1-1 | many | TRBV12-3/TRBV12-4
TGTGCCAGCAGTTACTCTGGCGGGAGGGCCGGAGAGACCCAGTACTTC | CASSYSGGRAGETQYF | TRBD2 | 16 | TRBJ2-5 | - | TRBV6-5
TGCGCCAGCAGCAAGGACAGGGGAGGGACCTACGAGCAGTACTTC | CASSKDRGGTYEQYF | TRBD1 | 15 | TRBJ2-7 | few | TRBV5-1
TGCAGTGCCCGGACAGGGGATGAAGCTTTCTTT | CSARTGDEAFF | TRBD1 | 11 | TRBJ1-1 | - | TRBV20-1
TGCGCCAGCAGCATAGGACTAGTCGCGCAGTATTTT | CASSIGLVAQYF | TRBD2 | 12 | TRBJ2-3 | - | TRBV5-1
TGTGCCAGCAGTTTATATTCACCCCTCCACTTT | CASSLYSPLHF | - | 11 | TRBJ1-6 | - | TRBV28
TGTGCCAGCAGCTTAGTCGGCCCGGAGCTGTTTTTT | CASSLVGPELFF | - | 12 | TRBJ2-2 | - | TRBV11-2
TGTGCCAGCTCACCCGACACCTGGAACACTGAAGCTTTCTTT | CASSPDTWNTEAFF | - | 14 | TRBJ1-1 | - | TRBV18
TGCAGCGCGACCAACCCCGGGGAGCTGTTTTTT | CSATNPGELFF | - | 11 | TRBJ2-2 | few | TRBV29-1
TGTGCCAGCAGATCCCAGCCGGGACTAGCTAGCACAGATACGCAGTATTTT | CASRSQPGLASTDTQYF | TRBD2 | 17 | TRBJ2-3 | many | TRBV28
TGCAGTGCTAGAGATTTTTTCACAGGGCCGAACACTGAAGCTTTCTTT | CSARDFFTGPNTEAFF | - | 16 | TRBJ1-1 | few | TRBV20-1
TGTGCCAGCAGTGACCCGGGACAGACAGAAGCTTTCTTT | CASSDPGQTEAFF | TRBD1 | 13 | TRBJ1-1 | few | TRBV25-1
TGTGCCAGCAACCCAGGGCAGCTACTAGCCAAAAACATTCAGTACTTC | CASNPGQLLAKNIQYF | - | 16 | TRBJ2-4 | - | TRBV12-3/TRBV12-4
TGTGCCAGCAGTGCCCTTTTGTCACCGGGGGGCTACACCTTC | CASSALLSPGGYTF | - | 14 | TRBJ1-2 | - | TRBV3-1
TGTGCCAGCAGCCGTGCGTTTGGGACAGGGCCTTCTGAAGCTTTCTTT | CASSRAFGTGPSEAFF | TRBD1 | 16 | TRBJ1-1 | - | TRBV7-9
TGTGCCAGCAGTCCCTTGGGGACTAGCGGGAAAGACGAGCAGTACTTC | CASSPLGTSGKDEQYF | TRBD2 | 16 | TRBJ2-7 | few | TRBV27
TGTGCCAGCAGCTCGGGACTACGCCCAAGCACAGATACGCAGTATTTT | CASSSGLRPSTDTQYF | TRBD2 | 16 | TRBJ2-3 | few | TRBV5-5
TGTGCCAGCAGCCAAGATGAGCTAGCGGGGAGCACAGATACGCAGTATTTT | CASSQDELAGSTDTQYF | TRBD2 | 17 | TRBJ2-3 | few | TRBV3-1
TGTGCCAGCAGCCAGCATCAGGTGGATACGCAGTATTTT | CASSQHQVDTQYF | - | 13 | TRBJ2-3 | once | TRBV3-1
TGTGCCATCTGCTTAGCGGGACTAGCGGGGACCACAGATACGCAGTATTTT | CAICLAGLAGTTDTQYF | TRBD2 | 17 | TRBJ2-3 | - | TRBV12-3/TRBV12-4
TGTGCCAGCAGCTACTCAGGGGTGACGCAGTATTTT | CASSYSGVTQYF | - | 12 | TRBJ2-3 | few | TRBV7-3
TGTGCCAGCTCACCGGGGACTCAGGAGGGCTACGAGCAGTACTTC | CASSPGTQEGYEQYF | - | 15 | TRBJ2-7 | - | TRBV18
TGTGCCAGCAGTTCTATAGGACCCAGCACAGATACGCAGTATTTT | CASSSIGPSTDTQYF | - | 15 | TRBJ2-3 | - | TRBV28
TGTGCCAGCAGCCCCATTGGGGCCGACAACAATGAGCAGTTCTTC | CASSPIGADNNEQFF | - | 15 | TRBJ2-1 | - | TRBV4-2
TGCAGCGTTGGGGGGACGGCGAATGAGCAGTTCTTC | CSVGGTANEQFF | - | 12 | TRBJ2-1 | many | TRBV29-1
TGCGCCAGCAGCCAAGAGGTGACAGTTAATCAGCCCCAGCATTTT | CASSQEVTVNQPQHF | - | 15 | TRBJ1-5 | few | TRBV4-1
TGCGCCAGCAGCTGGGGGGGGACAGTGAACACTGAAGCTTTCTTT | CASSWGGTVNTEAFF | TRBD1 | 15 | TRBJ1-1 | few | TRBV5-1
TGCGCCAGCAGCTCAAGACTAGCGGGATCCGGGGAGACCCAGTACTTC | CASSSRLAGSGETQYF | TRBD2 | 16 | TRBJ2-5 | - | TRBV5-1
TGTGCCAGCAGGCGGACTAGGGGGGAGCAGTTCTTC | CASRRTRGEQFF | - | 12 | TRBJ2-1 | - | TRBV12-3/TRBV12-4
TGCGCCAGCCCCTCCCCCGACTTTACTAGCTCCTACAATGAGCAGTTCTTC | CASPSPDFTSSYNEQFF | - | 17 | TRBJ2-1 | - | TRBV10-2
TGCGCCAGCAGCCGAATTGCCAGCTCTGGGGCCAACGTCCTGACTTTC | CASSRIASSGANVLTF | - | 16 | TRBJ2-6 | - | TRBV5-1
TGTGCCAGCAGCTTACTCCCGGGACAGGGGCCAGATACGCAGTATTTT | CASSLLPGQGPDTQYF | TRBD1 | 16 | TRBJ2-3 | - | TRBV7-7
TGTGCCTTCAGTTCCACTTTGAGTTACGGGGGGGCCGCCAACAATGAGCAGTTCTTC | CAFSSTLSYGGAANNEQFF | TRBD2 | 19 | TRBJ2-1 | - | TRBV2
TGTGCCAGCAGCCAAGCGAGCCACACCGGGGAGCTGTTTTTT | CASSQASHTGELFF | - | 14 | TRBJ2-2 | - | TRBV3-1
TGTGCCAGCTCGACCGCGCAAGGGGTGGGAACCGGGGAGCTGTTTTTT | CASSTAQGVGTGELFF | - | 16 | TRBJ2-2 | - | TRBV6-1
TGTGCCAGCGCCTTAGGGGGAGGGATGAACACTGAAGCTTTCTTT | CASALGGGMNTEAFF | - | 15 | TRBJ1-1 | - | TRBV12-3/TRBV12-4
TGTGCCAGCAGTCACGCAGGAGGGACCCGATTGAACACTGAAGCTTTCTTT | CASSHAGGTRLNTEAFF | - | 17 | TRBJ1-1 | many | TRBV12-3/TRBV12-4
TGTGCCAGCAGCCCCTCGCAGGGACCCTATGGCTACACCTTC | CASSPSQGPYGYTF | - | 14 | TRBJ1-2 | - | TRBV12-3/TRBV12-4
TGTGCCAGCAAAGTATCAGGGGGCAACGAGCAGTACTTC | CASKVSGGNEQYF | TRBD1 | 13 | TRBJ2-7 | - | TRBV7-9
TGTGCCAGCAGCTTAGGGTCACAGAGACGAGAGACCCAGTACTTC | CASSLGSQRRETQYF | - | 15 | TRBJ2-5 | few | TRBV7-3
TGTGCCAGCAGCCCTCCCGGGACTACTTACACCGGGGAGCTGTTTTTT | CASSPPGTTYTGELFF | TRBD2 | 16 | TRBJ2-2 | - | TRBV11-2
TGCGCCAGCACTGGGAATATGGACGGGGAGCTGTTTTTT | CASTGNMDGELFF | - | 13 | TRBJ2-2 | - | TRBV5-1
TGCGCCAGCAGCAGGACTAGCGGGATGTATCAAGAGACCCAGTACTTC | CASSRTSGMYQETQYF | TRBD2 | 16 | TRBJ2-5 | many | TRBV4-1
TGTGCCAGCAGGGGTTTGGTGTACGGCAATCAGCCCCAGCATTTT | CASRGLVYGNQPQHF | - | 15 | TRBJ1-5 | - | TRBV6-2/TRBV6-3
TGTGCCATCAGCGGGACGATCCAAGAGACCCAGTACTTC | CAISGTIQETQYF | - | 13 | TRBJ2-5 | - | TRBV10-3